Following are 10 T cell receptor beta chains from one sample sequenced in a study of T cell responses to AZD1222 COVID-19 vaccine. Generated by immunoSEQ multiplex PCR, the TCRdb table keeps only in-frame clones and is missing some. The repertoire holds 100,000 to 140,000 clones, with 92% as singletons. The specimen was peripheral blood, collected 28 days after the second AZD1222 dose. Receptors were obtained from an adult who received the AZD1222 COVID-19 vaccine.

This chain joins TRBV5-4 and TRBJ2-2, with D perhaps matching TRBD2 (7 bases). CDR3 size: 16 residues. Germline V gene sequence: CDR1 SGHNT, CDR2 YYREEE (reference sequence). Trimming removed 5 bases from V and 0 bases from J, with 14 bases in between. CDR3 sequence (DNA): TGTGCCAGCAGGCTCGGGGGGACAACGAACACCGGGGAGCTGTTTTTT. This sequence encodes CASRLGGTTNTGELFF.

The chain carries TRBV5-5 and TRBJ2-3; possibly TRBD1 for D (5 bases). Germline CDR1 and CDR2: SGHKS and YYEKEE (reference sequence). The V gene lost 1 base and the J gene lost 2 bases, with 8 bases spanning the gap. The CDR3 has 14 amino acids. CDR3 amino acids: CASSLRGSTDTQYF. DNA for the CDR3: TGTGCCAGCAGCTTGAGGGGCTCCACAGATACGCAGTATTTT.

The rearrangement joins TRBV9 to TRBJ2-2; the match to TRBD1 covers 9 bases. The junction had 7 bases not matched to a gene; V was cut back by 4 bases and J by 0 bases. Per the germline V gene, CDR1 is SGDLS and CDR2 is YYNGEE. This CDR3 has 17 amino acids. CDR3 protein: CASSQAGQGANTGELFF. The CDR3 nucleotides read TGTGCCAGCAGCCAAGCGGGACAGGGCGCGAACACCGGGGAGCTGTTTTTT.

This chain connects TRBV2 to TRBJ2-6; 7 nucleotides match TRBD1. The CDR3 runs to 17 residues. Germline assignment: CDR1 SNHLY and CDR2 FYNNEI. Trimming took 4 bases from V and 0 from J; bases not matched to a gene: 6. CDR3 DNA sequence: TGTGCCAGCAGTGGGGTAGGGGGCCTCTCTGGGGCCAACGTCCTGACTTTC. Encoded protein: CASSGVGGLSGANVLTF.

This rearrangement joins TRBV7-3 to TRBJ2-3; TRBD2 agrees at 13 bases. With 3 bases clipped from V and 4 bases from J, the junction kept 4 bases outside the gene matches. The CDR3 consists of 16 residues. CDR1 is SGHTA and CDR2 is FQGTGA in the germline V gene. The CDR3 nucleotides are TGTGCCAGCAGCTTTACTAGCGGGGGGGCGTCAGATACGCAGTATTTT. Amino acid sequence: CASSFTSGGASDTQYF.

V is TRBV7-3 and J is TRBJ1-1, with 8 bases fitting TRBD1. Germline lookup yields CDR1 SGHTA and CDR2 FQGTGA. CDR3 length: 16 residues. V was pared by 5 bases and J by 6 bases, with 14 bases of the junction left unmatched. The CDR3 loop reads CASSPNSDRGAPEAFF. The CDR3 nucleotides are TGTGCCAGCAGCCCCAACAGCGACAGGGGCGCCCCTGAAGCTTTCTTT.

The V gene is TRBV28, the J gene TRBJ2-2; perhaps TRBD2 as D (5 bases). Germline V gene data show CDR1 as MDHEN and CDR2 as SYDVKM. Trimming took off 5 bases at V and 6 bases at J, with 7 bases between the two ends. The CDR3 is 12 residues long. CDR3 nucleotides: TGTGCCAGCAGTCTAGCCGCCGGGGAGCTGTTTTTT. As protein: CASSLAAGELFF.

The chain joins TRBV19 to TRBJ1-5, with TRBD1 matching 8 bases. The germline V gene encodes CDR1 LNHDA and CDR2 SQIVND (reference sequence). The CDR3 spans 14 residues. V gave up 8 bases and J gave up 8 bases; unmatched junction bases: 11. CDR3 in DNA: TGTGCCAGTCGACGTGGACAGGGAAATGAGCCCCAGCATTTT. Translation gives CASRRGQGNEPQHF. The entire variable domain, with the rest obtained from reference TRBV19 and TRBJ1-5, is as follows: DGGITQSPKYLFRKEGQNVTLSCEQNLNHDAMYWYRQDPGQGLRLIYYSQIVNDFQKGDIAEGYSVSREKKESFPLTVTSAQKNPTAFYLCASRRGQGNEPQHFGDGTRLSIL.

The chain couples TRBV5-6 to TRBJ1-3, with D possibly TRBD1 on 6 matching bases. The CDR3 contains 16 residues. The V and J ends lost 0 bases and 2 bases respectively, with 12 bases between them. Germline V CDR1 and CDR2: SGHDT, YYEEEE. The CDR3 DNA reads TGTGCCAGCAGCTTGGTGGCGGGGGCGGCTGGAAACACCATATATTTT. Translating it yields CASSLVAGAAGNTIYF. Full variable domain (missing parts from reference TRBV5-6 and TRBJ1-3): DAGVTQSPTHLIKTRGQQVTLRCSPKSGHDTVSWYQQALGQGPQFIFQYYEEEERQRGNFPDRFSGHQFPNYSSELNVNALLLGDSALYLCASSLVAGAAGNTIYFGEGSWLTVV.

The chain is built from TRBV28 and TRBJ1-4; 10 bases match TRBD1. V gave up 1 base and J gave up 7 bases; unmatched junction bases: 9. Germline V gene lookup returns CDR1 MDHEN and CDR2 SYDVKM. The CDR3 loop spans 17 amino acids. The CDR3 protein is CASSLFTRQGAREKLFF. CDR3 DNA: TGTGCCAGCAGTTTATTCACCCGACAGGGGGCGCGTGAAAAACTGTTTTTT.